One sample yielded the 18 T cell receptor beta chains listed below, sequenced in a study of CD8 T cells in Susac syndrome. Random hexamers were used to reverse transcribe the RNA input (0.5 to 1 ug). A single record per CDR3 protein comes from TCRdb applying MiXCR to the immunoSEQ multiplex PCR reads. The sample includes about 200,000 distinct CDR3 sequences, roughly 94% seen only once; the top ten take under 0.12%. The sequenced sample was CD4+ T cells from PBMCs. All receptors derive from a human donor in good health.

The chain couples TRBV20-1 to TRBJ2-7, with 11 positions matching TRBD2. Looked up from germline, CDR1 is DFQATT and CDR2 is SNEGSKA (reference sequence). The V segment lost 4 bases and the J segment 6 bases; nucleotides outside the gene matches: 8. This CDR3 is 14 amino acids long. The CDR3, as DNA: TGCAGTGCTATAGGACTAGCGGGTTTAATCGAGCAGTACGTC. The encoded protein is CSAIGLAGLIEQYV.

The rearrangement uses TRBV6-1 and TRBJ2-7; no reliable D call. The CDR3 runs to 13 residues. Germline V lookup: CDR1 MNHNS, CDR2 SASEGT. The ends were cut back, 0 bases at V and 10 bases at J, with 13 bases in the middle. The CDR3 DNA is TGTGCCAGCAGTGAAGCCGGGTCCCTAAAACAGTACGTC. The encoded protein is CASSEAGSLKQYV.

The gene calls are TRBV3-1 and TRBJ2-1; either TRBD1 or TRBD2 may fit D (5 bases each). The CDR3 sequence is 13 residues long. V lost 6 bases, J lost 10 bases, and 16 bases lay in between. Per germline, CDR1 LGHDT and CDR2 YNNKEL (reference sequence). The CDR3 reads CASRGDPVGEQFF. The CDR3, as DNA: TGTGCCAGCAGGGGGGACCCGGTGGGGGAGCAGTTCTTC.

The rearrangement joins TRBV7-9 to TRBJ2-1, with D possibly called TRBD1 or TRBD2 (7 bases each). The CDR3 extends over 18 amino acids. Between the trimmed V and J ends, which lost 0 bases and 3 bases, there was a span of 18 bases. Looked up from germline, CDR1 is SEHNR and CDR2 is FQNEAQ (reference sequence). CDR3 residues: CASSLAEGASGLYNEQFF. CDR3 bases: TGTGCCAGCAGCTTAGCAGAGGGGGCTAGCGGCCTCTACAATGAGCAGTTCTTC.

The rearrangement joins TRBV4-3 to TRBJ1-2; D is ambiguous. The germline V and J ends were trimmed by 1 base and 8 bases, with 11 bases remaining between them. This CDR3 is 13 amino acids long. Germline V gene lookup returns CDR1 LGHNA and CDR2 YSLEER. Written as DNA, the CDR3 is TGCGCCAGCAGCCAAGTCAGGTTCGAGGGCTACACCTTC. Its translation: CASSQVRFEGYTF.

The rearrangement joins TRBV9 to TRBJ2-7, with D perhaps assigned TRBD1 or TRBD2 (5 bases each). V shed 4 bases and J shed 3 bases, with 11 bases lying between them. CDR3 length: 13 residues. Looked up from germline, CDR1 is SGDLS and CDR2 is YYNGEE. CDR3 residues: CASSPGTGYEQYV. For the CDR3, the DNA is TGTGCCAGCAGCCCCGGGACCGGCTACGAGCAGTACGTC.

The chain is built from TRBV5-6 and TRBJ1-2; D is perhaps TRBD1 (6 bases). There are 13 residues in the CDR3. Deletions cut 5 bases from V and 4 bases from J, with 12 bases between. Germline assignment: CDR1 SGHDT and CDR2 YYEEEE. The CDR3 nucleotides read TGTGCCAGCAGAACGACAGGACTCTATGGCTACACCTTC. This sequence encodes CASRTTGLYGYTF. The variable domain in full, with the rest retrieved from reference TRBV5-6 and TRBJ1-2, is DAGVTQSPTHLIKTRGQQVTLRCSPKSGHDTVSWYQQALGQGPQFIFQYYEEEERQRGNFPDRFSGHQFPNYSSELNVNALLLGDSALYLCASRTTGLYGYTFGSGTRLTVV.

The chain employs TRBV2 and TRBJ2-1, with D possibly being TRBD1 (5 bases). This CDR3 has 13 amino acids. V was shortened by 6 bases and J by 1 base, with 7 bases between the two germline ends. Germline CDR1 is SNHLY and CDR2 is FYNNEI. The CDR3 sequence: CASRQESYNEQFF. DNA for the CDR3: TGTGCCAGCAGACAGGAGTCCTACAATGAGCAGTTCTTC.

This clonotype was counted once. The J gene is TRBJ2-5, the V gene TRBV20-1; 8 positions match TRBD2. The CDR3 covers 15 residues. The trim removed 6 bases at V and 4 bases at J, leaving 13 bases unmatched. The germline gives CDR1 DFQATT, CDR2 SNEGSKA (reference sequence). In nucleotides, the CDR3 is TGCAGTGCCCCCATCGCCTCGGGAGGGAGAGAGACCCAGTACTTC. This translates into CSAPIASGGRETQYF.

This clonotype occurred once. The chain employs TRBV27 and TRBJ2-7; 10 bases match TRBD1. This CDR3 comprises 15 residues. Germline CDR1 MNHEY, CDR2 SMNVEV (reference sequence). The J segment lost 5 bases and the V segment lost 5 bases, leaving 9 bases of the junction unmatched. The CDR3 loop reads CASSLGRDRGHEQYF. For the CDR3, the DNA is TGTGCCAGCAGTCTTGGCCGGGACAGGGGCCACGAGCAGTACTTC.

The rearrangement uses TRBV24-1 and TRBJ2-1; D possibly corresponds to TRBD1 (6 bases). V lost 4 bases and J 0 bases, leaving 15 bases between the germline ends. This CDR3 region has 17 residues. CDR1 and CDR2 (germline): KGHDR, SFDVKD. For the CDR3, the DNA is TGTGCCACCAGTGAGTCCGGGACACCCCACTCCTACAATGAGCAGTTCTTC. As protein: CATSESGTPHSYNEQFF.

The chain carries TRBV14 and TRBJ2-2, with D maybe TRBD2 (6 bases). CDR3 length: 14 amino acids. Germline V gene data show CDR1 as SGHDN and CDR2 as FVKESK. With 0 bases removed from V and 7 bases from J, the gap between germline ends came to 9 bases. The CDR3 DNA sequence: TGTGCCAGCAGCCAAGACAGGGACTTCGGGGAGCTGTTTTTT. It yields the protein CASSQDRDFGELFF.

The rearrangement links TRBV20-1 to TRBJ2-1; 11 bases are shared with TRBD2. The CDR3 consists of 15 residues. The V and J ends lost 0 bases and 5 bases, in that order; junction bases with no gene match: 3. Per the germline V gene, CDR1 is DFQATT and CDR2 is SNEGSKA (reference sequence). Written as DNA, the CDR3 is TGCAGTGCTAGAGAAGGGACTAGCGGTGACAATGAGCAGTTCTTC. It specifies CSAREGTSGDNEQFF.

The chain has TRBV29-1 and TRBJ1-1; maybe TRBD1 (5 bases). CDR1 and CDR2 (germline): SQVTM, ANQGSEA. Trimming stripped 7 bases from V and 5 bases from J, with 17 bases between. The CDR3 runs to 13 residues. CDR3 sequence: CSGSKGGDTEAFF. Here the CDR3 DNA reads TGCAGCGGAAGCAAAGGAGGGGATACTGAAGCTTTCTTT.

The genes are TRBV6-2 or TRBV6-3 and TRBJ1-5; unclear D gene. CDR1 is MNHEY, CDR2 SVGEGT, per germline. V lost 5 bases and J 0 bases, leaving 14 bases between the germline ends. The CDR3 spans 16 residues. The CDR3 here is CASSPMAGGSNQPQHF. The CDR3 DNA reads TGTGCCAGCAGTCCCATGGCGGGCGGTAGCAATCAGCCCCAGCATTTT.

The chain combines TRBV3-1 with TRBJ1-2, with unresolved D. With 0 bases removed from V and 8 bases from J, the gap between germline ends came to 13 bases. CDR1 LGHDT and CDR2 YNNKEL come from the germline V gene (reference sequence). The CDR3 spans 14 residues. For the CDR3, the DNA is TGTGCCAGCAGCCAAGAAGCGTCGGTGAGGGGCTACACCTTC. It encodes CASSQEASVRGYTF.

This rearrangement joins TRBV24-1 to TRBJ2-5; D ambiguous. The V gene's germline CDR1 is KGHDR and CDR2 SFDVKD. This CDR3 is built from 14 residues. Deletions cut 3 bases from V and 2 bases from J, with 9 bases between. CDR3 sequence reads: CATSDQTRQETQYF. CDR3 coding DNA: TGTGCCACCAGTGATCAAACCCGACAAGAGACCCAGTACTTC.

The chain combines TRBV3-1 with TRBJ2-1, with D uncertain. Germline values: CDR1 LGHDT, CDR2 YNNKEL (reference sequence). The length of the CDR3 is 18 residues. Deletions cut 0 bases from V and 0 bases from J, with 15 bases between. In DNA, the CDR3 is TGTGCCAGCAGCCAAGAACTTCCCGCGGAAAGCTCCTACAATGAGCAGTTCTTC. This gives the protein CASSQELPAESSYNEQFF.